The 5 T cell receptor beta chains below were found in one sample sequenced in a study of graft-versus-host responses after intestinal transplantation. These receptors' targets are unknown. The data were produced by immunoSEQ multiplex PCR, yet TCRdb's version contains in-frame clones alone and is incomplete. Here the sample spans 60,000 to 75,000 clones, 89% being singletons. Sequencing used unstimulated CD8+ T cells sorted from spleen or lymph node cells, obtained before intestinal transplant. Receptors were obtained from a human donor who received an intestinal transplant.

The chain links TRBV28 to TRBJ1-3; the D is unclear. Trimming left V 1 base short and J 1 base short, with 20 bases between. Germline CDR1 and CDR2: MDHEN and SYDVKM. This CDR3 spans 19 amino acids. The CDR3 DNA reads as TGTGCCAGCAGTTTATATTGGAGAAGGCCAGCTCTTTCTGGAAACACCATATATTTT. Translating gives CASSLYWRRPALSGNTIYF.

The chain couples TRBV29-1 to TRBJ2-3, with 9 nucleotides matching TRBD2. The ends lost 2 bases at V and 2 bases at J; junction bases unmatched: 11. Germline CDR1 is SQVTM and CDR2 is ANQGSEA. The CDR3 runs to 17 residues. The DNA for the CDR3 is TGCAGCGTTGAATGGGGCGAGCTAGCGGGATCCACAGATACGCAGTATTTT. This codes for CSVEWGELAGSTDTQYF.

CDR3: CASSQVVDSNQPQHF. The CDR3 bases are TGCGCCAGCAGCCAAGTAGTGGACTCCAATCAGCCCCAGCATTTT. This chain joins TRBV4-1 and TRBJ1-5, with no clear D. In germline, CDR1 is MGHRA, CDR2 YSYEKL. Trimming removed 1 base at V and 3 bases at J, with 10 bases between. CDR3 length equals 15 residues.

The rearrangement uses TRBV27 and TRBJ2-7, with D possibly being TRBD2 (5 bases). This CDR3 region has 12 residues. V was clipped by 4 bases and J by 5 bases, with 9 bases between them. In germline, CDR1 is MNHEY, CDR2 SMNVEV (reference sequence). CDR3 nucleotide sequence: TGTGCCAGCAGTTCCCTCGGGGACGAGCAGTACTTC. Translation: CASSSLGDEQYF.

The chain links TRBV5-1 to TRBJ2-2; TRBD1 matches at 10 bases. Per the germline V gene, CDR1 is SGHRS and CDR2 is YFSETQ. The V and J ends lost 0 bases and 6 bases, in that order; junction bases with no gene match: 20. The CDR3 loop spans 21 amino acids. This CDR3 is CASSLGQRSVDRGKLAGELFF. CDR3 bases: TGCGCCAGCAGCTTGGGGCAAAGAAGTGTGGACAGGGGGAAATTAGCCGGGGAGCTGTTTTTT.